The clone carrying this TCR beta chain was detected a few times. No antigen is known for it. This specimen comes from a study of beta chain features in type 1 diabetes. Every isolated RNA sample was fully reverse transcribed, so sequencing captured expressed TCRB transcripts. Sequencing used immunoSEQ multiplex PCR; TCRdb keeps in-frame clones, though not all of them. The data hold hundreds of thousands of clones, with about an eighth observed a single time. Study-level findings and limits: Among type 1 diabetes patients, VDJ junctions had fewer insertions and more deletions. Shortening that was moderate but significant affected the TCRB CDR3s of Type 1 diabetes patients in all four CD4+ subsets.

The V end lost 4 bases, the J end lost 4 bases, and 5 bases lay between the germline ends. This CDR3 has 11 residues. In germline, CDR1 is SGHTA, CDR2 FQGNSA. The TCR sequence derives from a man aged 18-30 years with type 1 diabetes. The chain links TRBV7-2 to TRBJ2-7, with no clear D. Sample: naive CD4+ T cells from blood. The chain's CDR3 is CASSSRYEQYF. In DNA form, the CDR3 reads TGTGCCAGCAGCTCCCGTTACGAGCAGTACTTC.